The clone carrying this T cell receptor (beta chain) was picked up a small number of times. Its antigen is undetermined. The data are from a study of Ad26.COV2.S vaccination and SARS-CoV-2 variants. Study background: Into the muscle, Ad26.COV2.S was dosed once or twice, 56 days apart. General study results and limits: Possibly, TCR breadth and depth analyses underestimated total T cell responses.

CDR1 and CDR2 (germline): SGHAT, FQNNGV. The CDR3 is 13 amino acids. V lost 5 bases, J lost 8 bases, and 4 bases stayed unmatched. Sequencing was performed with immunoSEQ multiplex PCR; in TCRdb, only in-frame clones are kept and a portion is missing. The repertoire consists of about 350,000 clones, with 65% to 90% occurring once and the leading ten covering roughly 10%. The treatment: about 20 received Ad26.COV2.S at low or high dose, single or two shots; 5 received placebo; per-sample allocation not given. Specimen acquisition occurred on day 63 following the initial vaccine or placebo injection. The clonotype originates from a person between 18 and 65 years old who received the Ad26.COV2.S COVID-19 vaccine or a placebo. This specimen was peripheral blood, taken in a trial of Ad26.COV2.S vaccine versus placebo. The chain joins TRBV11-2 to TRBJ1-5, with 9 bases identical to TRBD1. CDR3 nucleotide sequence: TGTGCCAGCAGCCGTACAGGGGGCAAGCCCCAGCATTTT. Its protein product is CASSRTGGKPQHF.